This T cell receptor beta chain was recovered during a study of cytomegalovirus exposure and HLA in healthy donors. Study-wide context: 81% of several hundred genotyped donors fell in the Caucasian-associated ancestry cluster. Study findings and constraints: In a later analysis, HLA-associated beta chains showed higher expansion and lower generation probabilities than comparable chains. Later analysis associated a missense DCLRE1C variant with TCR beta V- and J-gene trimming. In vitro data verified three CMV-associated chains as specific for CMV antigens.

As regards this clone: Its specificity is not known.

13 Jbeta primers and 60 Vbeta primers were used for the PCR. The repertoire was sequenced with immunoSEQ multiplex PCR; TCRdb's copy has only in-frame clones and lacks some. In the table there are around 200,000 clones, 65% to 90% of which are singletons. Germline V gene lookup returns CDR1 SEHNR and CDR2 FQNEAQ (reference sequence). The V end lost 4 bases, the J end lost 1 base, and 13 bases lay between the germline ends. The CDR3 totals 15 residues. The sequence derives from a woman aged 45 to 65 in good health and CMV-seronegative. Source material: PBMCs. The J gene is TRBJ2-5, the V gene TRBV7-9, with D perhaps matching TRBD2 (5 bases). CDR3 amino acids: CASSSGPGVQETQYF. CDR3 nucleotides: TGTGCCAGCAGCTCCGGACCCGGGGTCCAAGAGACCCAGTACTTC.